Each of the 26 T cell receptor beta chains below was sequenced from the same sample in a study of blood T cell repertoires in COVID-19. The repertoire was sequenced with immunoSEQ multiplex PCR; TCRdb's copy has only in-frame clones and lacks some. The sample consists of roughly 240,000 clones, approximately 82% of them appearing once. Sequencing was done on a sample of peripheral blood. The receptors were gathered from a man in his 60s who had recovered from COVID-19.

The chain combines TRBV30 with TRBJ2-2; maybe TRBD2 (6 bases). V lost 1 base to trimming and J lost 3 bases, with 9 bases between them. CDR1 and CDR2 (germline): GTSNPN, SVGIG (reference sequence). The CDR3 extends over 14 amino acids. The CDR3 DNA sequence: TGTGCCTGGAGTGGCCCGGGGGACACCGGGGAGCTGTTTTTT. It encodes CAWSGPGDTGELFF. Using reference TRBV30 and TRBJ2-2 for the parts outside the CDR3, the full variable domain is SQTIHQWPATLVQPVGSPLSLECTVEGTSNPNLYWYRQAAGRGLQLLFYSVGIGQISSEVPQNLSASRPQDRQFILSSKKLLLSDSGFYLCAWSGPGDTGELFFGEGSRLTVL.

The chain combines TRBV6-5 with TRBJ1-5; D perhaps matches TRBD1 (6 bases). CDR3 length: 14 residues. Trimming removed 2 bases at V and 8 bases at J, with 13 bases between. Germline V gives CDR1 MNHEY, CDR2 SVGAGI. For the CDR3, the DNA is TGTGCCAGCAGTTACCGCCGGGACATCGAGCCCCAGCATTTT. Residues: CASSYRRDIEPQHF.

The chain uses TRBV3-1 (or the pseudogene TRBV3-2) and TRBJ2-7; D is uncertain. Germline V gene data show CDR1 as LGHDT and CDR2 as YNNKEL (reference sequence). The V gene lost 0 bases and the J gene lost 3 bases, with 12 bases spanning the gap. The CDR3 runs 15 residues. Here the CDR3 reads CASSQERLAIYEQYF. The CDR3 DNA follows: TGTGCCAGCAGCCAAGAGCGGTTGGCAATCTACGAGCAGTACTTC.

This chain connects TRBV19 to TRBJ2-3, with TRBD1 matching 9 bases. The junction had 4 bases not matched to a gene; V was cut back by 4 bases and J by 2 bases. The length of the CDR3 is 15 residues. Per germline, CDR1 LNHDA and CDR2 SQIVND (reference sequence). CDR3 in amino acids: CASSTGQGFTDTQYF. The CDR3 nucleotides read TGTGCCAGTAGTACAGGACAGGGGTTCACAGATACGCAGTATTTT.

The chain is built from TRBV12-5 and TRBJ2-3, with a tentative D call TRBD2 (6 bases). Germline assignment: CDR1 LGHNT and CDR2 FRNRAP. This CDR3 has 16 amino acids. V was trimmed by 5 bases and J by 4 bases, leaving 19 bases between them. CDR3 sequence: CASGRDREPLPDTQYF. CDR3 bases: TGTGCTAGTGGTAGGGACCGGGAGCCGCTCCCAGATACGCAGTATTTT.

CDR3 residues: CGSEDRGTGNTIYF. The CDR3 coding sequence is TGTGGGTCGGAGGACAGGGGGACAGGAAACACCATATATTTT. This chain uses TRBV6-5 with TRBJ1-3; 10 bases fit TRBD1. CDR1 MNHEY and CDR2 SVGAGI come from the germline V gene. The CDR3 is 14 residues long.

The chain combines TRBV28 with TRBJ1-2; 7 positions match TRBD1. Per germline, CDR1 MDHEN and CDR2 SYDVKM. The CDR3 is made up of 14 amino acids. Trimming removed 8 bases from V and 1 base from J; junction bases left unmatched: 7. The CDR3 reads CASLEGQSNYGYTF. CDR3 coding DNA: TGTGCCAGCCTAGAGGGACAGAGTAACTATGGCTACACCTTC.

This clone appeared a few times. The rearrangement uses TRBV14 and TRBJ2-1; 9 bases map to TRBD2. With V trimmed by 2 bases and J by 8 bases, 10 bases remained unmatched. Germline V gene sequence: CDR1 SGHDN, CDR2 FVKESK. The CDR3 length is 16 residues. CDR3 protein: CASSQLKASGNYEQFF. DNA for the CDR3: TGTGCCAGCAGCCAACTCAAGGCTAGCGGGAACTATGAGCAGTTCTTC.

The chain couples TRBV7-7 to TRBJ2-1; 12 bases are a match to TRBD2. This CDR3 has 15 residues. Germline CDR1 SSHAT, CDR2 FNYEAQ (reference sequence). Trimming took 4 bases from V and 5 from J; bases not matched to a gene: 3. CDR3 in DNA: TGTGCCAGCAGCTGGACTAGCGGGGCGAACAATGAGCAGTTCTTC. The encoded protein is CASSWTSGANNEQFF.

CDR3 loop: CASSLSLATGELFF. CDR3 coding DNA: TGTGCCAGCAGCTTGTCGCTAGCCACCGGGGAGCTGTTTTTT. V usage is TRBV5-5 and J usage is TRBJ2-2; perhaps TRBD2 as D (5 bases). V lost 1 base and J 4 bases, leaving 8 bases between the germline ends. This CDR3 contains 14 residues. Germline values: CDR1 SGHKS, CDR2 YYEKEE (reference sequence). The whole variable domain, filled in from reference TRBV5-5 and TRBJ2-2, reads DAGVTQSPTHLIKTRGQQVTLRCSPISGHKSVSWYQQVLGQGPQFIFQYYEKEERGRGNFPDRFSARQFPNYSSELNVNALLLGDSALYLCASSLSLATGELFFGEGSRLTVL.

This clone was observed once. The chain combines TRBV2 with TRBJ2-7; D uncertain. In germline, CDR1 is SNHLY, CDR2 FYNNEI. The CDR3 has 11 residues. The germline V and J ends were trimmed by 1 base and 10 bases, with 8 bases remaining between them. CDR3 DNA: TGTGCCAGCAGTGAAGGGCAAAGACAGTACTTC. Translating gives CASSEGQRQYF.

The V and J genes are TRBV6-4 and TRBJ2-7; maybe TRBD1 (6 bases). Between the trimmed V and J ends, which lost 0 bases and 7 bases, there was a span of 13 bases. Germline V gives CDR1 MRHNA, CDR2 SNTAGT. The CDR3 totals 14 residues. In DNA, the CDR3 is TGTGCCAGCAGTGACTCAACAGGGTACAGAGAGCAGTACTTC. It encodes CASSDSTGYREQYF.

A few counts support this clone. The CDR3 region is CASSQRQGVGQPQHF. The DNA for the CDR3 is TGCGCCAGCAGTCAACGACAGGGGGTCGGACAGCCCCAGCATTTT. This chain links TRBV23-1 with TRBJ1-5; TRBD1 aligns across 9 bases. TRBV23-1 is designated an ORF whose function remains uncertain. The ends lost 2 bases at V and 7 bases at J; junction bases unmatched: 6. This CDR3 contains 15 residues.

The chain recombines TRBV30 with TRBJ1-5, with D uncertain. Germline V gene lookup returns CDR1 GTSNPN and CDR2 SVGIG (reference sequence). This CDR3 is built from 15 residues. V lost 1 base and J lost 1, with 11 bases in between. The CDR3 DNA follows: TGTGCCTGGAGTGGTCAGCGGATAAGCAATCAGCCCCAGCATTTT. It yields the protein CAWSGQRISNQPQHF.

The chain joins TRBV7-9 to TRBJ1-6; tentatively, D is TRBD1 (6 bases). Germline assignment: CDR1 SEHNR and CDR2 FQNEAQ (reference sequence). CDR3 length: 15 amino acids. V was pared by 5 bases and J by 8 bases, with 16 bases between. In nucleotides, the CDR3 is TGTGCCAGCAGCCAGTCCACAGGGTTGGATTCACCCCTCCACTTT. This gives the protein CASSQSTGLDSPLHF.

The chain uses TRBV30 and TRBJ2-7; 9 positions agree with TRBD2. The trim removed 2 bases at V and 8 bases at J, leaving 16 bases unmatched. Germline values: CDR1 GTSNPN, CDR2 SVGIG (reference sequence). The CDR3 contains 16 residues. CDR3 DNA: TGTGCCTGGAGTCCCACTCCTGCGGGGGGGCCTGGTAAGCAGTACTTC. This sequence encodes CAWSPTPAGGPGKQYF.

This clone was counted a few times. The chain uses TRBV19 and TRBJ2-4; maybe TRBD1 (5 bases). CDR3 length equals 15 residues. V lost 5 bases, J lost 0 bases, and 11 bases lay in between. The germline V gene encodes CDR1 LNHDA and CDR2 SQIVND (reference sequence). This CDR3 reads CASSLDSVAKNIQYF. In nucleotides, the CDR3 is TGTGCCAGTAGTCTCGACAGTGTAGCCAAAAACATTCAGTACTTC. Based on the CDR3 plus reference TRBV19 and TRBJ2-4, the full variable domain is DGGITQSPKYLFRKEGQNVTLSCEQNLNHDAMYWYRQDPGQGLRLIYYSQIVNDFQKGDIAEGYSVSREKKESFPLTVTSAQKNPTAFYLCASSLDSVAKNIQYFGAGTRLSVL.

The chain has TRBV5-4 and TRBJ1-1; D is perhaps TRBD1 (5 bases). Per the germline V gene, CDR1 is SGHNT and CDR2 is YYREEE (reference sequence). The CDR3 spans 13 residues. Deletions cut 2 bases from V and 6 bases from J, with 11 bases between. CDR3 sequence (DNA): TGTGCCAGCAGCTTCAAGGGGATACCTGAAGCTTTCTTT. This sequence encodes CASSFKGIPEAFF.

The V gene is TRBV11-2, the J gene TRBJ1-4, with TRBD1 matching 8 bases. This CDR3 region has 18 residues. Germline lookup yields CDR1 SGHAT and CDR2 FQNNGV. Trimming at V came to 4 bases and at J to 8 bases, leaving 18 bases not matched to a gene. CDR3 in amino acids: CASSYTDYRTGWGEKLFF. CDR3 coding DNA: TGTGCCAGCAGCTATACAGATTATAGGACAGGGTGGGGAGAAAAACTGTTTTTT. Drawing the rest from reference TRBV11-2 and TRBJ1-4, the complete variable domain is EAGVAQSPRYKIIEKRQSVAFWCNPISGHATLYWYQQILGQGPKLLIQFQNNGVVDDSQLPKDRFSAERLKGVDSTLKIQPAKLEDSAVYLCASSYTDYRTGWGEKLFFGSGTQLSVL.

The chain is built from TRBV19 and TRBJ1-6; the D gene is possibly TRBD1 (5 bases). The CDR3 has 14 amino acids. Germline CDR1 LNHDA, CDR2 SQIVND (reference sequence). V lost 4 bases and J 6 bases, leaving 10 bases between the germline ends. CDR3 loop: CASSRGGSNSPLHF. The CDR3 coding sequence is TGTGCCAGTAGTAGGGGGGGATCTAATTCACCCCTCCACTTT.

The chain combines TRBV6-5 with TRBJ1-1; TRBD1 matches 7 bases. The V gene end was trimmed by 6 bases and the J gene end by 0 bases; junction bases not matched to a gene: 7. This CDR3 comprises 15 residues. CDR1 MNHEY and CDR2 SVGAGI come from the germline V gene. CDR3 DNA sequence: TGTGCCAGCAGCGCACGGACAGGAATGAACACTGAAGCTTTCTTT. Protein product: CASSARTGMNTEAFF.

This sequence joins TRBV7-2 and TRBJ2-1; TRBD2 aligns across 7 bases. J lost 6 bases, V lost 5 bases, and 13 bases had no gene match. The CDR3 is made up of 16 amino acids. CDR1 is SGHTA and CDR2 is FQGNSA in the germline V gene. CDR3 coding DNA: TGTGCCAGCAGCCGTATCGGACTAGTAACCCCCAATGAGCAGTTCTTC. It translates to CASSRIGLVTPNEQFF.

The genes are TRBV28 and TRBJ2-7, with TRBD1 matching 8 bases. V shed 5 bases and J 2 bases; nucleotides not matched to a gene: 5. This CDR3 spans 14 amino acids. Germline CDR1 and CDR2: MDHEN and SYDVKM. CDR3 nucleotide sequence: TGTGCCAGCAGTAAGACAGGGGTCCCCTACGAGCAGTACTTC. Translation gives CASSKTGVPYEQYF.

The V and J genes are TRBV6-6 and TRBJ2-5; 12 nucleotides agree with TRBD2. The V and J ends lost 5 bases and 6 bases, in that order; junction bases with no gene match: 7. Looked up from germline, CDR1 is MNHNY and CDR2 is SVGAGI (reference sequence). The CDR3 consists of 15 residues. The CDR3 bases are TGTGCCAGCAGTGCCCTAGCGGGGGGGCCGCAGACCCAGTACTTC. It specifies CASSALAGGPQTQYF.

The chain has TRBV9 and TRBJ1-2; 8 nucleotides match TRBD1. This CDR3 comprises 15 residues. Trimming cost V 3 bases and J 6 bases; bases outside gene matches: 10. The germline gives CDR1 SGDLS, CDR2 YYNGEE. CDR3 amino acids: CASSAQSWTGNGYTF. The CDR3 bases are TGTGCCAGCAGCGCACAAAGCTGGACAGGGAATGGCTACACCTTC.

The chain has TRBV3-1 (or the pseudogene TRBV3-2) and TRBJ2-1; 7 bases align to TRBD1. Unmatched junction bases numbered 10, after V lost 2 bases and J lost 6 bases. This CDR3 comprises 16 residues. Germline V gene lookup returns CDR1 LGHDT and CDR2 YNNKEL (reference sequence). CDR3 DNA sequence: TGTGCCAGCAGCCAAAGACAGGGTGTACATGTCAATGAGCAGTTCTTC. Its translation: CASSQRQGVHVNEQFF.